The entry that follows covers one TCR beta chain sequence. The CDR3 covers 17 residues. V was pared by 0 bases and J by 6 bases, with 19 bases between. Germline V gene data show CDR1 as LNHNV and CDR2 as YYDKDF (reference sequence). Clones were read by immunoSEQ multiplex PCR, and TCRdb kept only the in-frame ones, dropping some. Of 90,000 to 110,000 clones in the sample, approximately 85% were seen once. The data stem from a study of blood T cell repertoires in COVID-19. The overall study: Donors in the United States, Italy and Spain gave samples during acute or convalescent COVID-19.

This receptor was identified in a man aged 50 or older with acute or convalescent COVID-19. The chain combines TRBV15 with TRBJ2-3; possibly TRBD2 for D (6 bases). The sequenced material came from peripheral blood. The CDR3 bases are TGTGCCACCAGCAGAGATAGGTATAGCGGAGCAAGCGATACGCAGTATTTT. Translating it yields CATSRDRYSGASDTQYF.